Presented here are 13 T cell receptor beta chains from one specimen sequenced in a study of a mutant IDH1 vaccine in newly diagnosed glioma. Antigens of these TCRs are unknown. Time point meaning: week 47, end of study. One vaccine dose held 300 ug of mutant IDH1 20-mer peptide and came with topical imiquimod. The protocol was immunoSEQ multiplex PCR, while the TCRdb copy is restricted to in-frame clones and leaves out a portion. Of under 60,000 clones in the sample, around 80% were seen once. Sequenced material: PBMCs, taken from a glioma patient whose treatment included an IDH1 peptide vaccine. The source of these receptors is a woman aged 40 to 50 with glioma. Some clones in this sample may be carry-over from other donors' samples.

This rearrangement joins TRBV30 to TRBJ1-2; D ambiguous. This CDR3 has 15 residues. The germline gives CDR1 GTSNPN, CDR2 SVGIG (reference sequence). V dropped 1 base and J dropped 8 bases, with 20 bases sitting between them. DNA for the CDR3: TGTGCCTGGAGTGATTTGTTTAGGCCCCAGGACGGCTACACCTTC. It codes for CAWSDLFRPQDGYTF. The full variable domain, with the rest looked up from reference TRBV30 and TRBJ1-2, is SQTIHQWPATLVQPVGSPLSLECTVEGTSNPNLYWYRQAAGRGLQLLFYSVGIGQISSEVPQNLSASRPQDRQFILSSKKLLLSDSGFYLCAWSDLFRPQDGYTFGSGTRLTVV.

CDR3 in DNA: TGTGCCATCAGTGAGTCGAGGGCGGGAGGAGCCGAGCAGTACTTC. Translation gives CAISESRAGGAEQYF. This chain uses TRBV10-3 with TRBJ2-7; 8 bases fit TRBD2. V gave up 0 bases and J gave up 6 bases; unmatched junction bases: 7. CDR3 size: 15 residues. Germline CDR1 ENHRY, CDR2 SYGVKD.

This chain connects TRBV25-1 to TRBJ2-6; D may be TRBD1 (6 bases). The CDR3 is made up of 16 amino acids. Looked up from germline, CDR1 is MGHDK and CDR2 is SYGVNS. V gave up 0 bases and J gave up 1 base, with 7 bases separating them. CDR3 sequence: CASSEYTGSGANVLTF. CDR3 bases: TGTGCCAGCAGTGAATATACAGGGTCTGGGGCCAACGTCCTGACTTTC.

CDR3 coding DNA: TGTGCCAGTAGTATAGGTGGGGGCGAGGCAGATACGCAGTATTTT. Its translation is CASSIGGGEADTQYF. The rearrangement joins TRBV19 to TRBJ2-3, with D possibly TRBD1 on 6 matching bases. CDR1 LNHDA and CDR2 SQIVND come from the germline V gene (reference sequence). V was pared by 1 base and J by 4 bases, with 12 bases between. This CDR3 has 15 residues.

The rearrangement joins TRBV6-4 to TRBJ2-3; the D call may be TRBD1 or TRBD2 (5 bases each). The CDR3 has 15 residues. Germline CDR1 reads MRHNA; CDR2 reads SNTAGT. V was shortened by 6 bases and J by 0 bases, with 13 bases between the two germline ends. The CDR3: CASSLRDGSTDTQYF. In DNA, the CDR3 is TGTGCCAGCAGCCTCCGGGACGGGAGCACAGATACGCAGTATTTT.

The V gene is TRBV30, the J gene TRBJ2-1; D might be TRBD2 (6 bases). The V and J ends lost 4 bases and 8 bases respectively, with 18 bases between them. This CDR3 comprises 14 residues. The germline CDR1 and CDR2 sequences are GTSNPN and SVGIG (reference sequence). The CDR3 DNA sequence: TGTGCCTGGACGCGGGACTCAGGAGGGGATGAGCAGTTCTTC. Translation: CAWTRDSGGDEQFF.

This CDR3 is CASSLLAGTGELFF. The CDR3 nucleotides read TGCGCCAGCAGCTTGCTAGCGGGGACGGGGGAGCTGTTTTTT. V gene TRBV5-1 combines with J gene TRBJ2-2; 9 bases map to TRBD2. CDR3 size: 14 residues. CDR1 SGHRS and CDR2 YFSETQ come from the germline V gene. The V gene end was trimmed by 1 base and the J gene end by 8 bases; junction bases not matched to a gene: 3.

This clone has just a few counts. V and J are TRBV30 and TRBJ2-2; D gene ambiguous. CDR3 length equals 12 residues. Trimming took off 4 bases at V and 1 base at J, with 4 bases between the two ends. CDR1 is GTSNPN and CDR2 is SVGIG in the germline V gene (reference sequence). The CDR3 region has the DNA TGTGCCTGGACCTGGAACACCGGGGAGCTGTTTTTT. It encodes CAWTWNTGELFF.

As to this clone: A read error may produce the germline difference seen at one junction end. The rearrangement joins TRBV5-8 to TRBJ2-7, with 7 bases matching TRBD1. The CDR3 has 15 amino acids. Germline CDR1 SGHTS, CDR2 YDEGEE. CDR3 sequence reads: CASIPRTGPGEGSSF. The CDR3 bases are TGTGCCAGCATCCCTAGGACAGGCCCTGGCGAGGGGTCATCCTTC.

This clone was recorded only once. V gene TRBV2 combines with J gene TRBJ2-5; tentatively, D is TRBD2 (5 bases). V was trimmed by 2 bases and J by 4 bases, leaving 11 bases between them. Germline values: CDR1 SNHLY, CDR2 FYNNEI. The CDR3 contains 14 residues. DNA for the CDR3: TGTGCCAGCAGTGAACGTGGACTCTTAGAGACCCAGTACTTC. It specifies CASSERGLLETQYF.

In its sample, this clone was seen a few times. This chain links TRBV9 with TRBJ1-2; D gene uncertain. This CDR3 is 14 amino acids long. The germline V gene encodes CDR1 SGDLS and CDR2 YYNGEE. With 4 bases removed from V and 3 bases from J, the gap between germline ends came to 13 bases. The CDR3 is CASSSQPGDYGYTF. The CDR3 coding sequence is TGTGCCAGCAGCTCCCAGCCCGGGGACTATGGCTACACCTTC.

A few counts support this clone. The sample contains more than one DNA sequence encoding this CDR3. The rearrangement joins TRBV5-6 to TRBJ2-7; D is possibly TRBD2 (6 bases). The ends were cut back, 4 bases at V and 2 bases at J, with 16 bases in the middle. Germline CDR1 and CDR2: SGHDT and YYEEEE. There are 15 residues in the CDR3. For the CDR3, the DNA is TGTGCCAGCAGCCCGCTAGCGACCCGAGCCTACGAGCAGTACTTC. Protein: CASSPLATRAYEQYF.

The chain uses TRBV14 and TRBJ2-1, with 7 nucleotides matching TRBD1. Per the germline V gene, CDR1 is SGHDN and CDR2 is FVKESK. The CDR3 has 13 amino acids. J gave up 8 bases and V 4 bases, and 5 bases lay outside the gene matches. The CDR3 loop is CASSRVGGYEQFF. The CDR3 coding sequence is TGTGCCAGCAGCCGGGTAGGGGGCTATGAGCAGTTCTTC.